Each of the 20 T cell receptor beta chains below was sequenced from the same sample in a study of PD-1 blockade in classical Hodgkin lymphoma. Produced via immunoSEQ multiplex PCR; TCRdb's table is partial and in-frame only. The data contain 40,000 to 55,000 clones, around nine tenths of them singletons. Every patient had relapsed following autologous stem cell transplantation, and cohorts differed in brentuximab vedotin exposure. This sample comprised peripheral blood mononuclear cells (PBMCs), obtained at baseline. The receptors come from a human donor with classical Hodgkin lymphoma.

V gene TRBV5-1 combines with J gene TRBJ2-1; 14 bases align to TRBD2. The trim removed 3 bases at V and 7 bases at J, leaving 6 bases unmatched. The CDR3 is 16 amino acids. Germline CDR1 SGHRS, CDR2 YFSETQ. The CDR3 DNA follows: TGCGCCAGCAGCTCCAGACTAGCGGGGGGGAGGAATGAGCAGTTCTTC. Translation: CASSSRLAGGRNEQFF.

The J gene is TRBJ2-3, the V gene TRBV6-4; D possibly matches TRBD1 or TRBD2 (5 bases each). The germline V gene encodes CDR1 MRHNA and CDR2 SNTAGT. CDR3 size: 16 residues. The V gene lost 5 bases and the J gene lost 2 bases, with 17 bases spanning the gap. CDR3 amino acids: CASSLRDGSDTDTQYF. For the CDR3, the DNA is TGTGCCAGCAGTCTCCGGGACGGATCAGACACAGATACGCAGTATTTT.

V and J are TRBV10-3 and TRBJ2-1; TRBD1 agrees at 12 bases. Per the germline V gene, CDR1 is ENHRY and CDR2 is SYGVKD. With 6 bases clipped from V and 4 bases from J, the junction kept 4 bases outside the gene matches. CDR3 length: 15 amino acids. CDR3 DNA: TGTGCCATCAGAGGGGACAGGGGGCTTTACAATGAGCAGTTCTTC. Residues: CAIRGDRGLYNEQFF.

The CDR3, as DNA: TGTGCCAGCAGTGACCTCGGACAGGGGTGGGTCGGGGAGCTGTTTTTT. This codes for CASSDLGQGWVGELFF. The chain joins TRBV25-1 to TRBJ2-2, with 9 bases lining up with TRBD1. This CDR3 region has 16 residues. Losses at the gene ends were 3 bases for V and 7 bases for J; bases not matched to a gene: 9. Germline assignment: CDR1 MGHDK and CDR2 SYGVNS.

The sample holds one count of this clone. The chain combines TRBV27 with TRBJ1-1; D is possibly TRBD1 (6 bases). CDR1 is MNHEY and CDR2 is SMNVEV in the germline V gene (reference sequence). This CDR3 region has 14 residues. V dropped 4 bases and J dropped 4 bases, with 13 bases sitting between them. This chain's CDR3 is CASSSAGVRTEAFF. The CDR3 DNA reads as TGTGCCAGCAGTTCTGCAGGGGTTCGCACTGAAGCTTTCTTT.

The J gene is TRBJ1-2, the V gene TRBV28; D might be TRBD1 (5 bases). The germline gives CDR1 MDHEN, CDR2 SYDVKM. V lost 3 bases to trimming and J lost 0 bases, with 20 bases between them. This CDR3 spans 18 amino acids. The CDR3 DNA reads TGTGCCAGCAGTTTCCCTACCGGGACCCACGAAACTAACTATGGCTACACCTTC. This encodes CASSFPTGTHETNYGYTF.

This clone occurred a few times. The chain uses TRBV2 and TRBJ1-2; D unclear. The V gene's germline CDR1 is SNHLY and CDR2 FYNNEI. Between the trimmed V and J ends, which lost 4 bases and 4 bases, there was a span of 7 bases. The length of the CDR3 is 12 residues. CDR3 loop: CASSAQVYGYTF. CDR3 DNA sequence: TGTGCCAGCAGTGCTCAGGTCTATGGCTACACCTTC.

This clone was detected only a few times. The chain carries TRBV14 and TRBJ2-2; D is ambiguous. Germline V gene data show CDR1 as SGHDN and CDR2 as FVKESK. The CDR3 contains 12 residues. V dropped 1 base and J dropped 7 bases, with 4 bases sitting between them. CDR3 loop: CASSQAGGELFF. The CDR3 DNA is TGTGCCAGCAGCCAAGCGGGCGGGGAGCTGTTTTTT. The full variable domain, in which reference TRBV14 and TRBJ2-2 provide the parts outside the CDR3, is EAGVTQFPSHSVIEKGQTVTLRCDPISGHDNLYWYRRVMGKEIKFLLHFVKESKQDESGMPNNRFLAERTGGTYSTLKVQPAELEDSGVYFCASSQAGGELFFGEGSRLTVL.

J is TRBJ1-4 and V is TRBV28; D is uncertain. Germline V gene data show CDR1 as MDHEN and CDR2 as SYDVKM. The CDR3 runs to 11 residues. Trimming pared 5 bases from V and 8 bases from J, leaving 6 bases between. The CDR3 nucleotides are TGTGCCAGCAGTCAGACGGAAAAACTGTTTTTT. Its translation: CASSQTEKLFF.

This chain's CDR3 is CASSSNRDRVTDTQYF. CDR3 nucleotides: TGCGCCAGCAGCTCGAACCGGGACAGGGTCACAGATACGCAGTATTTT. The gene calls are TRBV5-1 and TRBJ2-3; 9 bases match TRBD1. CDR1 is SGHRS, CDR2 YFSETQ, per germline. V was clipped by 3 bases and J by 2 bases; unmatched bases: 7. This CDR3 comprises 16 residues.

This clone has only one observation. This chain joins TRBV7-8 and TRBJ2-2; 13 nucleotides match TRBD2. V lost 3 bases, J lost 4 bases, and 5 bases stayed unmatched. CDR3 length equals 17 residues. From germline, CDR1 is SGHVS and CDR2 FQNEAQ. The CDR3 loop is CASSFQGLAGATGELFF. The CDR3 DNA sequence: TGTGCCAGCAGCTTTCAAGGACTAGCGGGAGCCACCGGGGAGCTGTTTTTT.

This chain uses TRBV27 with TRBJ2-1; D tentatively reads TRBD1 or TRBD2 (6 bases each). The germline CDR1 and CDR2 sequences are MNHEY and SMNVEV (reference sequence). Trimming stripped 7 bases from V and 4 bases from J, with 17 bases between. The CDR3 totals 15 residues. As DNA, the CDR3 is TGTGCCAGCACTTCTCGGGGGCTAGCGTACAATGAGCAGTTCTTC. Translation: CASTSRGLAYNEQFF.

This chain links TRBV27 with TRBJ2-3, with 13 bases fitting TRBD2. Germline CDR1 reads MNHEY; CDR2 reads SMNVEV (reference sequence). The V gene end was trimmed by 6 bases and the J gene end by 6 bases; junction bases not matched to a gene: 6. The CDR3 has 15 residues. CDR3 residues: CASSRLAGGLDTQYF. Here the CDR3 DNA reads TGTGCCAGCAGCAGACTAGCGGGAGGTCTGGATACGCAGTATTTT.

The chain combines TRBV7-6 with TRBJ2-1, with 14 positions matching TRBD2. The length of the CDR3 is 17 residues. V trimming: 5 bases; J trimming: 7 bases; junction bases outside the gene matches: 10. Germline loops: CDR1 SGHVS, CDR2 FNYEAQ. CDR3 nucleotide sequence: TGTGCCAGCAGCGCGGGACTAGCGGGAGAAGTAGGGAATGAGCAGTTCTTC. Translated, it gives CASSAGLAGEVGNEQFF.

The chain recombines TRBV2 with TRBJ2-7; possible D gene TRBD2, 6 bases. This CDR3 comprises 13 residues. The V gene's germline CDR1 is SNHLY and CDR2 FYNNEI. V shed 1 base and J shed 6 bases, with 10 bases lying between them. Here the CDR3 reads CASSEGGGIEQYF. CDR3 sequence (DNA): TGTGCCAGCAGTGAAGGTGGGGGGATCGAGCAGTACTTC.

This clone has just one count. This chain connects TRBV28 to TRBJ1-5, with D tentatively TRBD1 (5 bases). The V gene's germline CDR1 is MDHEN and CDR2 SYDVKM. The CDR3 runs to 16 residues. V gave up 6 bases and J gave up 0 bases, with 15 bases separating them. This CDR3 is CASRMGGHISNQPQHF. Written as DNA, the CDR3 is TGTGCCAGCAGAATGGGGGGTCATATTAGCAATCAGCCCCAGCATTTT.

The chain carries TRBV2 and TRBJ2-2; weak D call: TRBD2 (6 bases). The V end lost 5 bases, the J end lost 1 base, and 11 bases lay between the germline ends. The CDR3 has 15 residues. Germline CDR1 and CDR2: SNHLY and FYNNEI. The chain's CDR3 is CASSRGRMNTGELFF. DNA for the CDR3: TGTGCCAGCAGTCGGGGGAGAATGAACACCGGGGAGCTGTTTTTT.

This chain joins TRBV7-9 and TRBJ2-7; no reliable D call. CDR1 and CDR2 from the germline V gene are SEHNR and FQNEAQ (reference sequence). The ends were cut back, 2 bases at V and 2 bases at J, with 7 bases in the middle. The CDR3 has 13 amino acids. The CDR3 nucleotides read TGTGCCAGCAGCTTATTGAACACCTACGAGCAGTACTTC. Residues: CASSLLNTYEQYF. The complete variable domain, with remaining parts taken from reference TRBV7-9 and TRBJ2-7, reads DTGVSQNPRHKITKRGQNVTFRCDPISEHNRLYWYRQTLGQGPEFLTYFQNEAQLEKSRLLSDRFSAERPKGSFSTLEIQRTEQGDSAMYLCASSLLNTYEQYFGPGTRLTVT.

The chain employs TRBV7-3 and TRBJ2-3, with TRBD2 matching 8 bases. The CDR3 length is 15 residues. CDR1 and CDR2 (germline): SGHTA, FQGTGA. Germline trimming cut 2 bases from V and 4 bases from J; bases unmatched to any gene: 5. CDR3 DNA sequence: TGTGCCAGCAGCTTAGCGGGGGGATCGGCAGATACGCAGTATTTT. This encodes CASSLAGGSADTQYF.

The CDR3 nucleotides are TGTGCCAGCAGCCAAGCCCTAGCGGGAGGGGATGAGCAGTTCTTC. Amino acids: CASSQALAGGDEQFF. This rearrangement joins TRBV14 to TRBJ2-1; 12 positions agree with TRBD2. The CDR3 has 15 amino acids. Germline V gives CDR1 SGHDN, CDR2 FVKESK. After removal of 1 base from V and 8 bases from J, the junction contained 3 bases not matched to a gene.